Listed below are T cell receptor beta chains from one sample, sequenced in a study of T cell repertoires in cytomegalovirus infection. TCRdb used MiXCR to reprocess the reads, holding one entry per CDR3 protein. Of 700,000 to 850,000 distinct CDR3 sequences listed, over 25% are singletons. Their antigen targets remain unknown. Sequencing was performed on cultured CD8+ T cells from PBMCs, taken from culture after CMV antigen stimulation. The receptors stem from a human donor in good health (CMV status not recorded). Some clones in this sample may be carry-over from other donors' samples. The CDR3 runs from the conserved cysteine through the conserved F or W. D genes are given only for firm matches. Only part of the rows carry a size: once, few, many, or a class if the clone is expanded.

>12|few|TRBV10-3|TRBJ1-1|-
TGTGCCACGACCCACGAGAACACTGAAGCTTTCTTT
CATTHENTEAFF
>11|few|TRBV12-3/TRBV12-4|TRBJ2-5|-
TGTGCCAGCAGTCAACTAGAGACCCAGTACTTC
CASSQLETQYF
>15|many|TRBV7-2|TRBJ1-2|TRBD1
TGTGCCAGCAGCTTAGAGGGACAGGCGGGCTATGGCTACACCTTC
CASSLEGQAGYGYTF
>15|many|TRBV6-2/TRBV6-3|TRBJ2-1|-
TGTGCCAGCACCCTTACTCCTACCCCCTACAATGAGCAGTTCTTC
CASTLTPTPYNEQFF
>13|few|TRBV5-1|TRBJ1-1|-
TGCGCCAGCAGCTCGACCCCTCTACATGAAGCTTTCTTT
CASSSTPLHEAFF
>11|few|TRBV19|TRBJ1-4|-
TGTGCCAGTAGGTGGGATGAAAAACTGTTTTTT
CASRWDEKLFF
>15|-|TRBV6-1|TRBJ2-7|TRBD1
TGTGCCAGCAGTGCGGACAGGGGAGCCTACTACGAGCAGTACTTC
CASSADRGAYYEQYF
>14|-|TRBV12-3/TRBV12-4|TRBJ1-4|-
TGTGCCAGCAGCCTGACCTCAACTAATGAAAAACTGTTTTTT
CASSLTSTNEKLFF
>11|-|TRBV7-2|TRBJ1-1|-
TGTGCAGAGGTGCCCGGGACTGAAGCTTTCTTT
CAEVPGTEAFF
>13|-|TRBV10-3|TRBJ2-1|-
TGTGCCATCAGGCTGACAGAATACAATGAGCAGTTCTTC
CAIRLTEYNEQFF
>15|-|TRBV27|TRBJ1-5|-
TGTGCCAGCAGTTTATCGTCTTCCCGAAATCAGCCCCAGCATTTT
CASSLSSSRNQPQHF
>14|-|TRBV6-5|TRBJ1-1|-
TGTGCCAGCAGTGCCGGAGGGAAGAACACTGAAGCTTTCTTT
CASSAGGKNTEAFF
>14|-|TRBV5-6|TRBJ2-7|TRBD1
TGTGCCAGCAGCCCACCGGGACAGGGGGACGAGCAGTACTTC
CASSPPGQGDEQYF
>17|-|TRBV9|TRBJ1-6|-
TGTGCCAGCAGCGTAGAGGAGTTCGGGGGTCATCTTTCACCCCTCCACTTT
CASSVEEFGGHLSPLHF
>16|-|TRBV12-3/TRBV12-4|TRBJ1-5|-
TGTGCCAGCAGTTTCGAGGCAGGGATCCCCGATCAGCCCCAGCATTTT
CASSFEAGIPDQPQHF